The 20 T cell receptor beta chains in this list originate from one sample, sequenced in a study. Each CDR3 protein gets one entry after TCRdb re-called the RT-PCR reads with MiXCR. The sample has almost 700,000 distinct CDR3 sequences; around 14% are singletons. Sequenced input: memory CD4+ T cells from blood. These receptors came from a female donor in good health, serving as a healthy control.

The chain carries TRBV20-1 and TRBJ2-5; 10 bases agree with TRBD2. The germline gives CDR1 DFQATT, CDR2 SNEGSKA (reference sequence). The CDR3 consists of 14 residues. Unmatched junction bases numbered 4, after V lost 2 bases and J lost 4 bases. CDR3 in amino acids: CSARIAGGRETQYF. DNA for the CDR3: TGCAGTGCTAGAATAGCGGGAGGAAGAGAGACCCAGTACTTC.

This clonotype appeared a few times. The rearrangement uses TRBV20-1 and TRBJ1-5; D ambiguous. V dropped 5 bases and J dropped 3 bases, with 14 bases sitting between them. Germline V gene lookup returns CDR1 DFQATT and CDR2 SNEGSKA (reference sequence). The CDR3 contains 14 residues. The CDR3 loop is CSASIRTPNQPQHF. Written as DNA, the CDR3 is TGCAGTGCTTCAATTAGGACGCCCAATCAGCCCCAGCATTTT.

The CDR3 DNA is TGTGCCAGCATACTAGCGTCCTACGAGCAGTACTTC. It specifies CASILASYEQYF. This sequence joins TRBV2 and TRBJ2-7, with 7 bases lining up with TRBD2. CDR1 is SNHLY, CDR2 FYNNEI, per germline. The V segment lost 7 bases and the J segment 1 base; nucleotides outside the gene matches: 1. This CDR3 spans 12 amino acids.

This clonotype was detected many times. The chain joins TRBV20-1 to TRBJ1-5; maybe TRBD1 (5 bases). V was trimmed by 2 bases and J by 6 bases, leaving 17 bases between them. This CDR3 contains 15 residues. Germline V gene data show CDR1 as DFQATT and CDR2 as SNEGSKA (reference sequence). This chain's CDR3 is CSARLAGSSVQPQHF. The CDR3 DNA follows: TGCAGTGCTAGACTAGCAGGGTCCAGCGTTCAGCCCCAGCATTTT.

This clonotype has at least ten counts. CDR3 amino acids: CASRLMGTGHSPLHF. The CDR3 coding sequence is TGTGCCAGCAGGCTCATGGGGACAGGGCATTCACCCCTCCACTTT. This chain links TRBV27 with TRBJ1-6; TRBD1 agrees at 9 bases. CDR3 length: 15 amino acids. The germline V gene has CDR1 MNHEY and CDR2 SMNVEV (reference sequence). Trimming cost V 6 bases and J 8 bases; bases outside gene matches: 8.

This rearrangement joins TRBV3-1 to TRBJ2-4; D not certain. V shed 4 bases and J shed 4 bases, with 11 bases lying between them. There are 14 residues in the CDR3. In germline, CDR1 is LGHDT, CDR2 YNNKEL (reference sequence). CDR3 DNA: TGTGCCAGCAGCCCGGTAGGATTAAAAAACATTCAGTACTTC. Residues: CASSPVGLKNIQYF.

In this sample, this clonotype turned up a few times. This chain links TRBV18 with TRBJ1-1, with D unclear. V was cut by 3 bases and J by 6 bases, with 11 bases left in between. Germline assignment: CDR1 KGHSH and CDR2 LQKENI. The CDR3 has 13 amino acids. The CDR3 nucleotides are TGTGCCAGCTCACCGCAGAGGGAACCTGAAGCTTTCTTT. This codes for CASSPQREPEAFF.

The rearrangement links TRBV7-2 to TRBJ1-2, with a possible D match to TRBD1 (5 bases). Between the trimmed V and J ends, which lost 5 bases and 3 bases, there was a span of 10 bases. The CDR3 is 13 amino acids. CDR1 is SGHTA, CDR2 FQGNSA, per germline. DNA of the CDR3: TGTGCCAGCAGCGCTGACAGTCACTATGGCTACACCTTC. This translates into CASSADSHYGYTF.

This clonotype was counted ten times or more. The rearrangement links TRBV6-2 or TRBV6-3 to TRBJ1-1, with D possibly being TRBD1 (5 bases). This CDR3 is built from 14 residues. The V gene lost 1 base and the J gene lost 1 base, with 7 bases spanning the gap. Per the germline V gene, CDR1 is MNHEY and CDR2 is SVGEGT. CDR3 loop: CASSYLGANTEAFF. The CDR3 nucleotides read TGTGCCAGCAGTTACTTAGGGGCGAACACTGAAGCTTTCTTT.

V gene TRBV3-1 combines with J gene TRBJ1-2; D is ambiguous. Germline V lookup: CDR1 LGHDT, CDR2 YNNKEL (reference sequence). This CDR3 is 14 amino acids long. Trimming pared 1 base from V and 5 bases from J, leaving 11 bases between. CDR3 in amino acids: CASSQGTPSYGYTF. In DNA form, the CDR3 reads TGTGCCAGCAGCCAAGGGACGCCGTCGTATGGCTACACCTTC.

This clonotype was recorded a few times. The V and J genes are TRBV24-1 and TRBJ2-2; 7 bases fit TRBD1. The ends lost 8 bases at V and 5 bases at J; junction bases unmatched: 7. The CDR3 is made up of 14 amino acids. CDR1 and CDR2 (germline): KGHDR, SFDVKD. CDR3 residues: CATKGAGGTGELFF. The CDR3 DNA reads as TGTGCCACCAAAGGGGCAGGGGGTACCGGGGAGCTGTTTTTT.

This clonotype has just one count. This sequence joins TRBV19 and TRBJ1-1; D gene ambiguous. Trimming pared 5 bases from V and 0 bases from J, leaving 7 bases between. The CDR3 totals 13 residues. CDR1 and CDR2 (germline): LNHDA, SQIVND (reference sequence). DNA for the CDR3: TGTGCCAGTAGTGTGAACGTGAACACTGAAGCTTTCTTT. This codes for CASSVNVNTEAFF.

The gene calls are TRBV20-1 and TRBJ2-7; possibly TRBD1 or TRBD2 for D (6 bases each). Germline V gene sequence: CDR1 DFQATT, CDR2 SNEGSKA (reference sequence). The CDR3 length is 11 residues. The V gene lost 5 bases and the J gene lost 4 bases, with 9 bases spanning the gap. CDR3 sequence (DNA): TGCAGTGCTGGGGGGCGGTACGAGCAGTACTTC. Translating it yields CSAGGRYEQYF.

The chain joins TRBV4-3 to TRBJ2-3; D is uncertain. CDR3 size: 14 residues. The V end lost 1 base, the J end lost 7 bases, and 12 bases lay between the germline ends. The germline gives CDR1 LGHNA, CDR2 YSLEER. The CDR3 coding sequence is TGCGCCAGCAGCCAAGCCTCCACACAATATACGCAGTATTTT. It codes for CASSQASTQYTQYF.

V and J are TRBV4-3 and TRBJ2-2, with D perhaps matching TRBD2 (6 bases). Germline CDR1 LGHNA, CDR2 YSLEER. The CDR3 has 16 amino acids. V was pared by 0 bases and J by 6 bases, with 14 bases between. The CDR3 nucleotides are TGCGCCAGCAGCCAAGATGGAGGGAGCAGGCCCGGGGAGCTGTTTTTT. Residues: CASSQDGGSRPGELFF.

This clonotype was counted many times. The CDR3: CAISRRVEDNEQYF. In DNA, the CDR3 is TGTGCCATCAGCCGACGGGTGGAGGACAACGAGCAGTACTTC. The rearrangement links TRBV10-3 to TRBJ2-7; D might be TRBD1 or TRBD2, each matching 5 bases. V was shortened by 6 bases and J by 5 bases, with 17 bases between the two germline ends. This CDR3 comprises 14 residues. Germline CDR1 reads ENHRY; CDR2 reads SYGVKD.

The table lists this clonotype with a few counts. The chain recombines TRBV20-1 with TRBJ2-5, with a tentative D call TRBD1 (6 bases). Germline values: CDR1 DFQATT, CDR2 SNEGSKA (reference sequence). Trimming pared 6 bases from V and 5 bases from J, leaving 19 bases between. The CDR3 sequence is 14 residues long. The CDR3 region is CSATRDIGRETQYF. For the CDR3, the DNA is TGCAGTGCAACAAGGGACATAGGACGGGAGACCCAGTACTTC.

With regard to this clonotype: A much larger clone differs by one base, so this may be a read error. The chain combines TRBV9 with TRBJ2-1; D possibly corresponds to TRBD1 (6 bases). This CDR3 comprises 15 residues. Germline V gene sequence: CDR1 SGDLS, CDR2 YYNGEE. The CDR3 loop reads CASSVAGQQYNEQLF. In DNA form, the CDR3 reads TGTGCCAGCAGCGTAGCCGGACAGCAATACAATGAGCAGTTATTC.

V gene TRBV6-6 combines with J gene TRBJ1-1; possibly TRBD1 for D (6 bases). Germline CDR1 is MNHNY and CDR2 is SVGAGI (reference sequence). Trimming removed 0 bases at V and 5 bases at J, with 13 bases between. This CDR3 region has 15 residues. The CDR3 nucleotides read TGTGCCAGCAGTTACTCGGGGGCAAGAGGTACTGAAGCTTTCTTT. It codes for CASSYSGARGTEAFF.

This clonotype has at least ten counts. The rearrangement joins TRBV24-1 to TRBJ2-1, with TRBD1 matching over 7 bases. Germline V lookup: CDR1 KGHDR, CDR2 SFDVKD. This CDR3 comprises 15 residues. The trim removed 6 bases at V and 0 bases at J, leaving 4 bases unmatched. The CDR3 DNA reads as TGTGCCACCAGTTACACAGGGGTCTCCTACAATGAGCAGTTCTTC. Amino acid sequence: CATSYTGVSYNEQFF.